This TCR beta chain was profiled in a study of control samples from healthy donors and cancer patients. The sample holds one count of this clone. Assay used: immunoSEQ multiplex PCR; TCRdb lists only in-frame clones, some missing. Altogether approximately 58,000 clones are present, approximately 87% being singletons, with the ten largest covering approximately 11%. This CDR3 spans 16 amino acids. Germline trimming cut 5 bases from V and 4 bases from J; bases unmatched to any gene: 8. Germline values: CDR1 MNHNY, CDR2 SVGAGI (reference sequence). The chain employs TRBV6-6 and TRBJ2-6, with 7 positions matching TRBD1. The sequenced sample was PBMCs. This receptor was taken from a woman between 55 and 75 years old with lung cancer. The CDR3 protein is CASSLTGASGANVLTF. The CDR3 region has the DNA TGTGCCAGCAGTCTAACAGGGGCGTCCGGGGCCAACGTCCTGACTTTC.